The 26 T cell receptor beta chains listed next were all sequenced from one sample in a study of T cells in Graves' hyperthyroidism and ophthalmopathy. Researchers amplified the TCR beta CDR3 regions from RNA transcripts. HTBI primers were used for first-round RT-PCR of the TCR CDR3. TCRdb ran MiXCR on the multiplex PCR reads and lists one entry per CDR3 protein. The data show hundreds of thousands of distinct CDR3 sequences, 14% seen once. What was sequenced was blood. These receptors were obtained from a woman in her late teens or twenties with Graves' hyperthyroidism.

This clonotype occurred a few times. This chain connects TRBV6-2 or TRBV6-3 to TRBJ2-3; D perhaps matches TRBD2 (5 bases). Trimming pared 3 bases from V and 1 base from J, leaving 8 bases between. CDR3 size: 14 residues. Germline assignment: CDR1 MNHEY and CDR2 SVGEGT. Here the CDR3 reads CASSYTRGTDTQYF. DNA for the CDR3: TGTGCCAGCAGTTATACGAGGGGCACAGATACGCAGTATTTT.

This sequence joins TRBV7-6 and TRBJ2-3; 7 nucleotides agree with TRBD2. Per the germline V gene, CDR1 is SGHVS and CDR2 is FNYEAQ. CDR3 length equals 14 residues. V dropped 4 bases and J dropped 5; count of bases not matched to a gene: 6. The CDR3 is CASSWGGGEDTQYF. CDR3 DNA: TGTGCCAGCAGCTGGGGGGGGGGGGAAGATACGCAGTATTTT.

In this sample, this clonotype turned up many times. The V and J genes are TRBV7-2 and TRBJ2-5; TRBD2 matches 7 bases. The CDR3 totals 16 residues. From germline, CDR1 is SGHTA and CDR2 FQGNSA. V lost 1 base and J lost 3; bases outside the gene matches: 8. The CDR3 DNA sequence: TGTGCCAGCAGCTTAGTGGTGTCGGGAGGAAAAGAGACCCAGTACTTC. Translation: CASSLVVSGGKETQYF. Based on the CDR3 plus reference TRBV7-2 and TRBJ2-5, the full variable domain is GAGVSQSPSNKVTEKGKDVELRCDPISGHTALYWYRQSLGQGLEFLIYFQGNSAPDKSGLPSDRFSAERTGGSVSTLTIQRTQQEDSAVYLCASSLVVSGGKETQYFGPGTRLLVL.

The rearrangement uses TRBV20-1 and TRBJ1-4, with 9 nucleotides matching TRBD1. This CDR3 comprises 18 residues. The germline V gene encodes CDR1 DFQATT and CDR2 SNEGSKA (reference sequence). Trimming cost V 8 bases and J 7 bases; bases outside gene matches: 23. The CDR3 here is CSPTPGQGPGSWSEKLFF. CDR3 coding DNA: TGCAGTCCGACGCCGGGACAGGGTCCAGGGAGTTGGAGTGAAAAACTGTTTTTT.

This clonotype was picked up many times. The chain uses TRBV20-1 and TRBJ2-7; 9 positions match TRBD1. V trimming: 4 bases; J trimming: 4 bases; junction bases outside the gene matches: 8. The CDR3 extends over 14 amino acids. Germline V lookup: CDR1 DFQATT, CDR2 SNEGSKA (reference sequence). CDR3 nucleotide sequence: TGCAGTGCTACCGGGACAGGGAGTCAGTACGAGCAGTACTTC. As protein: CSATGTGSQYEQYF.

In its sample, this clonotype was seen many times. CDR3 region: CAWSREGMKAFF. The CDR3 nucleotides are TGTGCCTGGAGTAGGGAGGGGATGAAAGCTTTCTTT. The chain recombines TRBV30 with TRBJ1-1; a possible D gene is TRBD1 (5 bases). Germline values: CDR1 GTSNPN, CDR2 SVGIG (reference sequence). This CDR3 region has 12 residues. V gave up 2 bases and J gave up 9 bases, with 13 bases separating them.

This chain uses TRBV5-1 with TRBJ2-1; 10 bases map to TRBD2. Germline CDR1 and CDR2: SGHRS and YFSETQ. The V gene end was trimmed by 1 base and the J gene end by 0 bases; junction bases not matched to a gene: 19. This CDR3 has 22 residues. The CDR3 coding sequence is TGCGCCAGCAGCTTGACCGGGCAGGGGGCGACTAGCGGGCCGAGCTCCTACAATGAGCAGTTCTTC. Amino acid sequence: CASSLTGQGATSGPSSYNEQFF.

There are many counts of this clonotype. The chain employs TRBV20-1 and TRBJ2-7; 7 bases are shared with TRBD2. This CDR3 has 16 amino acids. Germline V gene sequence: CDR1 DFQATT, CDR2 SNEGSKA (reference sequence). Losses at the gene ends were 0 bases for V and 3 bases for J; bases not matched to a gene: 11. CDR3 amino acids: CSARDRTSGVNYEQYF. CDR3 bases: TGCAGTGCTAGAGATCGAACCAGCGGGGTTAACTACGAGCAGTACTTC.

This clonotype was counted ten times or more. The chain joins TRBV5-1 to TRBJ1-4; D not certain. The length of the CDR3 is 14 residues. Per germline, CDR1 SGHRS and CDR2 YFSETQ. V was pared by 5 bases and J by 6 bases, with 14 bases between. The CDR3 nucleotides read TGCGCCAGCAGTTACAGTCTTCAGGATGAAAAACTGTTTTTT. Its translation: CASSYSLQDEKLFF.

The gene calls are TRBV19 and TRBJ1-2; D is ambiguous. The germline CDR1 and CDR2 sequences are LNHDA and SQIVND (reference sequence). CDR3 length equals 14 residues. Trimming removed 7 bases from V and 7 bases from J, with 19 bases in between. The CDR3 here is CASKEARTRTGYTF. CDR3 DNA: TGTGCCAGTAAAGAGGCCCGGACTCGTACTGGCTACACCTTC.

This clonotype was detected ten times or more. J is TRBJ2-3 and V is TRBV9, with unresolved D. This CDR3 comprises 13 residues. The V end lost 2 bases, the J end lost 3 bases, and 7 bases lay between the germline ends. In germline, CDR1 is SGDLS, CDR2 YYNGEE. Written as DNA, the CDR3 is TGTGCCAGCAGCGTCTTACAGACAGATACGCAGTATTTT. This gives the protein CASSVLQTDTQYF.

The chain joins TRBV7-9 to TRBJ1-4; possible D gene TRBD1, 6 bases. Germline V lookup: CDR1 SEHNR, CDR2 FQNEAQ (reference sequence). CDR3 length: 13 amino acids. Trimming shortened V by 6 bases and J by 2 bases, and 7 bases separated the two germline ends. The CDR3 loop reads CASRQGTNEKLFF. CDR3 nucleotides: TGTGCCAGCAGACAGGGTACTAATGAAAAACTGTTTTTT.

The rearrangement links TRBV12-3 or TRBV12-4 to TRBJ2-4; D gene ambiguous. This CDR3 contains 17 residues. Trimming removed 7 bases at V and 1 base at J, with 20 bases between. The CDR3 sequence: CASTSSVGYNAKNIQYF. The CDR3 region has the DNA TGTGCCAGCACTAGTTCAGTGGGATATAACGCCAAAAACATTCAGTACTTC.

This clonotype was recorded many times. V and J are TRBV6-1 and TRBJ2-1, with 9 bases identical to TRBD2. Trimming took 6 bases from V and 10 from J; bases not matched to a gene: 25. This CDR3 has 19 residues. The V gene's germline CDR1 is MNHNS and CDR2 SASEGT. The CDR3 loop is CASREKSKTSGAPILEQFF. Written as DNA, the CDR3 is TGTGCCAGCAGGGAAAAGTCGAAGACTAGCGGAGCCCCCATACTAGAGCAGTTCTTC.

The V call is TRBV7-9, the J call TRBJ2-1; tentative D call: TRBD1 (5 bases). The CDR3 loop spans 20 amino acids. Trimming left V 4 bases short and J 0 bases short, with 25 bases between. Per the germline V gene, CDR1 is SEHNR and CDR2 is FQNEAQ (reference sequence). CDR3 amino acids: CASSSSSVQQVRSSYNEQFF. The CDR3 DNA follows: TGTGCCAGCAGCTCCTCGTCGGTACAACAGGTACGAAGCTCCTACAATGAGCAGTTCTTC.

CDR3 nucleotides: TGTGCCAGCAGACCCCTGGGACTAGCGGGAGCTGCAGATACGCAGTATTTT. Amino acid sequence: CASRPLGLAGAADTQYF. This chain connects TRBV6-2 or TRBV6-3 to TRBJ2-3; 14 bases line up with TRBD2. The CDR3 length is 17 residues. Per germline, CDR1 MNHEY and CDR2 SVGEGT. J was trimmed by 4 bases and V by 6 bases; bases with no gene match: 9.

This clonotype was seen repeatedly, ten times or more. V is TRBV10-3 and J is TRBJ2-7; TRBD2 aligns across 11 bases. With V trimmed by 6 bases and J by 7 bases, 5 bases remained unmatched. In germline, CDR1 is ENHRY, CDR2 SYGVKD. CDR3 length equals 13 residues. The CDR3 is CAIRLLAGGEQYF. The CDR3 DNA is TGTGCCATCAGGTTGCTAGCGGGAGGTGAGCAGTACTTC.

A few counts support this clonotype. As DNA, the CDR3 is TGCAGTGCCCCTGGGGGGCGGGACCTCTACAATGAGCAGTTCTTC. It encodes CSAPGGRDLYNEQFF. The V call is TRBV20-1, the J call TRBJ2-1; TRBD1 or TRBD2 may be the D gene (6 bases each). Per the germline V gene, CDR1 is DFQATT and CDR2 is SNEGSKA (reference sequence). The CDR3 has 15 amino acids. Trimming pared 6 bases from V and 3 bases from J, leaving 18 bases between.

This clonotype was seen a handful of times. The gene calls are TRBV2 and TRBJ2-5; TRBD2 aligns across 9 bases. The CDR3 runs to 15 residues. V gave up 5 bases and J gave up 3 bases; unmatched junction bases: 7. CDR1 is SNHLY and CDR2 is FYNNEI in the germline V gene. The CDR3 reads CASSRTSGYKETQYF. DNA for the CDR3: TGTGCCAGCAGTCGAACTAGCGGGTACAAAGAGACCCAGTACTTC.

This clonotype was counted ten times or more. V is TRBV6-1 and J is TRBJ2-7, with 10 nucleotides matching TRBD2. Germline V gene sequence: CDR1 MNHNS, CDR2 SASEGT. Losses at the gene ends were 6 bases for V and 3 bases for J; bases not matched to a gene: 23. CDR3 length: 20 residues. The DNA of the CDR3 is TGTGCCAGCAGCTCCCCTCCCGGGACTAGCGCCACTTTCGGGATCTACGAGCAGTACTTC. Amino acid sequence: CASSSPPGTSATFGIYEQYF.

This clonotype was counted at least ten times. V is TRBV30 and J is TRBJ2-7, with a possible D match to TRBD1 (6 bases). V lost 5 bases and J lost 4, with 12 bases in between. The CDR3 is 12 amino acids. Germline values: CDR1 GTSNPN, CDR2 SVGIG (reference sequence). CDR3 sequence: CAWEDRIYEQYF. The CDR3 DNA follows: TGTGCCTGGGAGGACAGAATTTACGAGCAGTACTTC. The full variable domain, with the rest looked up from reference TRBV30 and TRBJ2-7, is SQTIHQWPATLVQPVGSPLSLECTVEGTSNPNLYWYRQAAGRGLQLLFYSVGIGQISSEVPQNLSASRPQDRQFILSSKKLLLSDSGFYLCAWEDRIYEQYFGPGTRLTVT.

This chain joins TRBV4-3 and TRBJ2-3; D perhaps matches TRBD2 (5 bases). V was cut by 0 bases and J by 5 bases, with 18 bases left in between. This CDR3 is built from 17 residues. Germline V gene data show CDR1 as LGHNA and CDR2 as YSLEER. DNA of the CDR3: TGCGCCAGCAGCCAAGATTGGGGTAGCGTTGGGCTAGATACGCAGTATTTT. Its translation is CASSQDWGSVGLDTQYF.

This clonotype was observed many times. The V gene is TRBV11-3, the J gene TRBJ1-1; D is unclear. The germline V and J ends were trimmed by 8 bases and 1 base, with 17 bases remaining between them. CDR3 size: 15 residues. Germline V lookup: CDR1 SGHNT, CDR2 YENEEA. The CDR3 DNA sequence: TGTGCCAGCGGACCCTCGCGGCGGTGGAACACTGAAGCTTTCTTT. Its protein product is CASGPSRRWNTEAFF.

The chain has TRBV5-4 and TRBJ1-1; D unclear. V was clipped by 0 bases and J by 3 bases, with 9 bases between them. This CDR3 has 14 residues. Germline CDR1 is SGHNT and CDR2 is YYREEE (reference sequence). The CDR3 DNA reads TGTGCCAGCAGCTTGGGAAGTCAAGACACTGAAGCTTTCTTT. Translated: CASSLGSQDTEAFF.

This clonotype occurred a few times. The chain recombines TRBV6-5 with TRBJ1-2, with D maybe TRBD1 (6 bases). Trimming removed 2 bases from V and 7 bases from J, with 14 bases in between. The CDR3 length is 14 residues. Germline CDR1 and CDR2: MNHEY and SVGAGI. The DNA of the CDR3 is TGTGCCAGCAGTTACGGCAGGGGACTCCCTGGCTACACCTTC. Translating it yields CASSYGRGLPGYTF.

The sample holds many counts of this clonotype. The J gene is TRBJ1-2, the V gene TRBV30; 8 bases map to TRBD1. From germline, CDR1 is GTSNPN and CDR2 SVGIG (reference sequence). This CDR3 has 13 amino acids. V dropped 5 bases and J dropped 5; count of bases not matched to a gene: 7. CDR3 sequence reads: CAWSGGAGYGYTF. As DNA, the CDR3 is TGTGCCTGGTCAGGGGGCGCGGGATATGGCTACACCTTC.